Listed below are T cell receptor beta chains from one sample, sequenced in a study of Graves' ophthalmopathy and Graves' hyperthyroidism. TCRdb analysed the multiplex PCR reads with MiXCR anew, one entry per CDR3 protein. The sample lists about 400,000 distinct CDR3 sequences, 15% to 19% occurring once. The sequenced material came from peripheral blood. Source of these receptors: a woman aged 18-29 years with stable Graves' hyperthyroidism. Each CDR3 is given with its conserved first and last residue. The D gene is left open where the match is weak. Expanded clones get a size class; other rows say once, few or many, or leave the size out.

v_gene	abundance	j_gene	d_gene	CDR3nt	CDR3aa
TRBV13	many	TRBJ1-5	.	TGTGCCAGCAGCCCGTCCCCCGGGCAGCCCCAGCATTTT	CASSPSPGQPQHF
TRBV6-1	.	TRBJ2-5	.	TGTGCCAGCAGATTCTGGGGCCAGTACTTC	CASRFWGQYF
TRBV7-2	many	TRBJ2-7	TRBD1	TGTGCCAGCAGCTTCGGGACAGCCCCAGTTGAAGAGCAGTACTTC	CASSFGTAPVEEQYF
TRBV20-1	many	TRBJ1-6	.	TGCAGTGCCCATCCTCGGGGGCGGGCATCACCCCTCCACTTT	CSAHPRGRASPLHF
TRBV3-1	many	TRBJ2-5	TRBD2	TGTGCCAGCAGCCAACCGACTAGCCGAGAGACCCAGTACTTC	CASSQPTSRETQYF
TRBV29-1	.	TRBJ1-2	.	TGCAGCGCCAGGACAGCCGGCGGCTACACCTTC	CSARTAGGYTF
TRBV2	many	TRBJ1-1	.	TGTGCCAGCAGTGAAGGTCGGGGTGAGGACACTGAAGCTTTCTTT	CASSEGRGEDTEAFF
TRBV7-3	many	TRBJ1-2	TRBD1	TGTGCCAGCAGCCCGAGTGACAGGGCTAACTATGGCTACACCTTC	CASSPSDRANYGYTF
TRBV9	few	TRBJ1-6	.	TGTGCCTCGGGGGGGGGGTCACCCCTCCACTTT	CASGGGSPLHF
TRBV6-2/TRBV6-3	many	TRBJ1-1	.	TGTGCCAGCAGGACTCTAGTTAACACTGAAGCTTTCTTT	CASRTLVNTEAFF
TRBV9	many	TRBJ2-7	.	TGTGCCAGCAGCGGCGGGTGGTTCTCCTCCTACGAGCAGTACTTC	CASSGGWFSSYEQYF
TRBV6-1	.	TRBJ1-2	.	TGTGCCAGCAGTGAAGCTATGGGCATCTACTATGGCTACACCTTC	CASSEAMGIYYGYTF